One and the same sample provided the 3 T cell receptor beta chains below, sequenced in a study of human CD4 T cells and Enterobacteriaceae. Only in-frame clones appear in the TCRdb table, and some are missing; sequencing was by immunoSEQ multiplex PCR. The sample yields under 35,000 clones, approximately 82% seen once. The memory gate held CD4+ cells that were not CD45RA+CCR7+CD95- naive cells, over 95% pure. Sequenced material: memory CD4+ T cells from blood. These receptor sequences come from a human donor in good health.

The rearrangement uses TRBV7-2 and TRBJ2-4, with TRBD2 as a possible D gene (5 bases). Trimming removed 5 bases from V and 1 base from J, with 12 bases in between. Germline loops: CDR1 SGHTA, CDR2 FQGNSA. The CDR3 loop spans 15 amino acids. CDR3 in amino acids: CASSQAREAKNIQYF. For the CDR3, the DNA is TGTGCCAGCAGCCAAGCGAGGGAGGCCAAAAACATTCAGTACTTC.

V gene TRBV7-9 combines with J gene TRBJ1-1; maybe TRBD1 (5 bases). Germline V gene data show CDR1 as SEHNR and CDR2 as FQNEAQ (reference sequence). V lost 1 base and J 11 bases, leaving 17 bases between the germline ends. The CDR3 spans 14 residues. The CDR3 loop reads CASSLDAGTILAFF. In DNA form, the CDR3 reads TGTGCCAGCAGCTTAGACGCAGGGACTATCCTGGCTTTCTTT.

The chain uses TRBV2 and TRBJ1-5; a weak D match, TRBD1 (6 bases). This CDR3 has 15 amino acids. V lost 5 bases and J 11 bases, leaving 22 bases between the germline ends. Germline CDR1 is SNHLY and CDR2 is FYNNEI. The CDR3 DNA is TGTGCCAGCAGTCCAGGGGATGCAGGCTTTCAAGCCCAGCATTTT. Protein product: CASSPGDAGFQAQHF.